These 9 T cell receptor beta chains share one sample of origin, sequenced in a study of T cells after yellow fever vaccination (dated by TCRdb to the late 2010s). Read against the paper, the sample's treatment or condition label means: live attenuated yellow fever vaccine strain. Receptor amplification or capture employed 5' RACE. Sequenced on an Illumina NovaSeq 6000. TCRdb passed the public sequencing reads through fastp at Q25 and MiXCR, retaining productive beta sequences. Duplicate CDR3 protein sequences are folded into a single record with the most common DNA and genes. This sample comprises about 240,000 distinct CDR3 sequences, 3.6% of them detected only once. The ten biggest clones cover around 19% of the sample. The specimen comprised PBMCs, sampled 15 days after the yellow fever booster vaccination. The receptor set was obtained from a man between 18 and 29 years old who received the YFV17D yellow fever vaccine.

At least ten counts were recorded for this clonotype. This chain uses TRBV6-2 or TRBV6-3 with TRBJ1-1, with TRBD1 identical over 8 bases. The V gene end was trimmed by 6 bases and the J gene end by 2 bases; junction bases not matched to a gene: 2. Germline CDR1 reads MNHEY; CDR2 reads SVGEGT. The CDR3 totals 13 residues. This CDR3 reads CASRQGGNTEAFF. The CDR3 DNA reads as TGTGCCAGCAGACAGGGGGGCAACACTGAAGCTTTCTTT.

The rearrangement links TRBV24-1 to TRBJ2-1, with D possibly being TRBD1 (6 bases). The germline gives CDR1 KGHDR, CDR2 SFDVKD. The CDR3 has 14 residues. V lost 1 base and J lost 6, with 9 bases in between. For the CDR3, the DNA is TGTGCCACCAGTGATTTTTCCAGGGGCAATGAGCAGTTCTTC. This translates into CATSDFSRGNEQFF.

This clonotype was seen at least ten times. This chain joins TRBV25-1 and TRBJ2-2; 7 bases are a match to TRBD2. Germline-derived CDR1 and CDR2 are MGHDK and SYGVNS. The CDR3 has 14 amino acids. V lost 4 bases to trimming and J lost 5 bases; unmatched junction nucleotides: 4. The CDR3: CASSVWGGTGELFF. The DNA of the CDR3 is TGTGCCAGCAGTGTTTGGGGGGGGACCGGGGAGCTGTTTTTT.

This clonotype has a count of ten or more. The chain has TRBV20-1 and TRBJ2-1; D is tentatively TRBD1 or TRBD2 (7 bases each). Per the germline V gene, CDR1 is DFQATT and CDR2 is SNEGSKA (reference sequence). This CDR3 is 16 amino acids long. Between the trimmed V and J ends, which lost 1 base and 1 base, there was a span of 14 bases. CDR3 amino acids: CSARAGGGLSYNEQFF. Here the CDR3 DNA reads TGCAGTGCTAGAGCAGGGGGGGGGTTATCCTACAATGAGCAGTTCTTC.

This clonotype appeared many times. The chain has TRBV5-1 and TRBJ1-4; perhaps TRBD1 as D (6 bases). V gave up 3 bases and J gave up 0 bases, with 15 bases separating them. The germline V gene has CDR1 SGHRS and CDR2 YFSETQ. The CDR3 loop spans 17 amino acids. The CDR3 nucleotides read TGCGCCAGCAGCTCAGGACAGCCTCTTTCAACTAATGAAAAACTGTTTTTT. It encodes CASSSGQPLSTNEKLFF.

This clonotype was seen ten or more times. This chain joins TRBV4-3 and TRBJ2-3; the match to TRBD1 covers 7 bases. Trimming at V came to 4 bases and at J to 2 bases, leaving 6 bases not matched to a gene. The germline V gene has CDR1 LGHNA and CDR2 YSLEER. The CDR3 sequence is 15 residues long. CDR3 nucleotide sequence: TGCGCCAGCAGCCGGGGACAGAGTAACACAGATACGCAGTATTTT. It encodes CASSRGQSNTDTQYF.

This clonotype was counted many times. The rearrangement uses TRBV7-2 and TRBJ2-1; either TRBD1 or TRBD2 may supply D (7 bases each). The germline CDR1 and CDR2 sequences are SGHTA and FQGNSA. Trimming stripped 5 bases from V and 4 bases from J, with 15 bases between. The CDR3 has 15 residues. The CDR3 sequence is CASSPRQGGYNEQFF. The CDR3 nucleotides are TGTGCCAGCAGCCCAAGACAGGGAGGGTACAATGAGCAGTTCTTC.

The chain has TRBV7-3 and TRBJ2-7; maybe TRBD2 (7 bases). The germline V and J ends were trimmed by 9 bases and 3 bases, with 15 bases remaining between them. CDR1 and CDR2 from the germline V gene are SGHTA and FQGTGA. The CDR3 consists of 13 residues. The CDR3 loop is CARIGGDYYEQYV. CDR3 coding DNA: TGTGCCAGGATAGGGGGGGATTACTACGAGCAGTACGTC.

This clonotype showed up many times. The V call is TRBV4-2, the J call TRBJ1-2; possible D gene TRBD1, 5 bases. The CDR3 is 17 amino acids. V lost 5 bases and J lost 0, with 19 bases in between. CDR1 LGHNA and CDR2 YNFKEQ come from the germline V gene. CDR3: CASSELKGSVANYGYTF. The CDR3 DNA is TGTGCCAGCAGCGAACTTAAGGGGTCGGTGGCTAACTATGGCTACACCTTC.